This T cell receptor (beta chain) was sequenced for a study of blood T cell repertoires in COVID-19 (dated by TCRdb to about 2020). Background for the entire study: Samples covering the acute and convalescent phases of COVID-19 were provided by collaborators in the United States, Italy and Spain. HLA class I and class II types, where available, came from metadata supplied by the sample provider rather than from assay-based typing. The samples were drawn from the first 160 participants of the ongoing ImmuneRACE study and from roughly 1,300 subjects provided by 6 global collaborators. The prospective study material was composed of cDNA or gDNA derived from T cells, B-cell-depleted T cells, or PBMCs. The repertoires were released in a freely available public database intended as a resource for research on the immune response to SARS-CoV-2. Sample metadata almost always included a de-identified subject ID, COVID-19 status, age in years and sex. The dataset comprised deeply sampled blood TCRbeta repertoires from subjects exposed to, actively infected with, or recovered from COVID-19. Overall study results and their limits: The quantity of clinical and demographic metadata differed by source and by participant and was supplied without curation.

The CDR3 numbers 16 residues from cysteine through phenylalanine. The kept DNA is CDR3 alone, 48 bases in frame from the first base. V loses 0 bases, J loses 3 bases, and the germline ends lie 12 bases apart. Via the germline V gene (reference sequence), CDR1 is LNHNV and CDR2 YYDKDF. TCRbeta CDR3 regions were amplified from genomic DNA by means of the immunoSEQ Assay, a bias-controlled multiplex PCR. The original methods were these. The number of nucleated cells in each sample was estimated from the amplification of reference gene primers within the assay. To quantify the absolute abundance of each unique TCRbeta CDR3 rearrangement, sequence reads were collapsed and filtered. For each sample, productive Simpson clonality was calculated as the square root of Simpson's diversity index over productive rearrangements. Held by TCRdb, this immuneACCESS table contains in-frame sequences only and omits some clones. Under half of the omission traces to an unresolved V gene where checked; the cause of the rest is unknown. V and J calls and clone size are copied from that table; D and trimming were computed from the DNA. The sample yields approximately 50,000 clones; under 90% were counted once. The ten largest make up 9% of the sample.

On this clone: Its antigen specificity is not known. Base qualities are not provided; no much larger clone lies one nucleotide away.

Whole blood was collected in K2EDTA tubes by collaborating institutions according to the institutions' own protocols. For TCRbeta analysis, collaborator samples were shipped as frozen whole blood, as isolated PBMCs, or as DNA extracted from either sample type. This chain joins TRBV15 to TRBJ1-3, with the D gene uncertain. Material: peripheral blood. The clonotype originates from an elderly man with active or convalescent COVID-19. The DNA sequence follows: TGTGCCACCAGCAGAGACCGAGGGTCTGATGGAAACACCATATATTTT. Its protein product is CATSRDRGSDGNTIYF.